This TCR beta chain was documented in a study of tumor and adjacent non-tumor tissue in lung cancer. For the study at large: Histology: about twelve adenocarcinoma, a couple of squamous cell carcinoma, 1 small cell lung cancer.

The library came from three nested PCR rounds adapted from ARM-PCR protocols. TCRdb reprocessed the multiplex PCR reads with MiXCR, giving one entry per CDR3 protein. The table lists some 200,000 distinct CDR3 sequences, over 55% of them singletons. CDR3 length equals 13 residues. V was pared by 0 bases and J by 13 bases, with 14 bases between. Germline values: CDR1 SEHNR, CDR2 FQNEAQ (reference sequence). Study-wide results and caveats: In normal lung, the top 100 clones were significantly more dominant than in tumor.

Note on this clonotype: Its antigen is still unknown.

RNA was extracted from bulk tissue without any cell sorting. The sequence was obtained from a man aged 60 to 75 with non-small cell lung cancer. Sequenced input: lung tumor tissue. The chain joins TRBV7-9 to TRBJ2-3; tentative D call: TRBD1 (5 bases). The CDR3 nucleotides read TGTGCCAGCAGCTTAGCGGACACCCCAAAGAAGTATTTT. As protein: CASSLADTPKKYF.